The subject of this entry is one T cell receptor (beta chain). Its specific antigen is unknown. Libraries were made using 5' RACE. Preparation of each TCR library used about 3,200 ng of total RNA. cDNA was synthesized with SMARTScribe reverse transcriptase in eight separate reactions per sample. During cDNA synthesis, unique molecular identifiers containing a 6-nucleotide sample barcode were introduced by template switching. Amplification of TCRalpha and TCRbeta cDNA involved two nested PCRs of 16 and 9 cycles, and each PCR was followed by bead purification. Before amplification, the cDNA was treated with uracil DNA-glycosylase and purified using the QIAquick PCR purification kit. The second PCR was the step at which Illumina TruSeq-compatible adapters and sample-specific barcodes were added. Library quality and concentration were assessed using TapeStation and Qubit, and about 5 ng of each library was pooled. Sequencing of the pooled libraries was done on an Illumina HiSeq2500 single-index Rapid Run using custom sequencing primers and 2 x 100 bp reads. As for the authors' bioinformatics: MiGEC version 1.2.6 was used for UMI-based consensus assembly, which corrected PCR and sequencing errors. MiXCR version 2.1.1 was used for V(D)J alignment, clonotype assembly and CDR3 extraction. Normalisation of gene usage, clonotype sharing and MAIT/NKT TCR abundance was achieved by analysing the top 1000, 10 000 and 20 000 clonotypes per sample. After downsampling to 27 000 UMIs, diversity was calculated as the inverse Simpson index using the vegan R package. Paired Mann-Whitney U tests were applied to discordant twin pairs, with Benjamini-Hochberg correction for multiple testing. Based on TCRdb reprocessing of the reads, there is one entry per CDR3 protein sequence, and DNA is missing. The V and J calls and clone size are TCRdb's, not the authors'. The sample's own table lists more than 300,000 distinct CDR3 sequences. The ten largest account for 2.6% of the sample.

From each donor, a roughly 2.7 ml peripheral blood sample was collected into PAXgene tubes and kept at -80 degrees C. Without T cell sorting, total RNA was isolated from whole blood using the PAXgene blood miRNA kit on an automated QIAcube. Peripheral blood from monozygotic twin pairs, either concordant or discordant for inflammatory bowel disease, underwent deep TCRalpha and TCRbeta repertoire profiling that used unique molecular barcoding. Smoking habits were recorded for all twin pairs, and each individual was classified as a current, former or never smoker. The CDR3 goes from the cysteine to the phenylalanine over 14 residues. No DNA appears here. Reading the germline V gene gives CDR1 KGHSH and CDR2 LQKENI. The data were obtained in a study of monozygotic twins with inflammatory bowel disease (dated by TCRdb to between 2019 and 2020). Broadly, across the study: In total, roughly 30 monozygotic twin pairs made up the full study: 19 Danish pairs, all IBD-discordant, plus nine German pairs, of which four were IBD-concordant and five were IBD-discordant. Within discordant pairs, disease-associated traits were sought mainly by comparing IBD patients with their genetically identical healthy co-twins. Each individual had, on average, about 151 000 unique TCRalpha sequences and 181 000 unique TCRbeta sequences available for analysis. Study-wide findings and limitations: TCRbeta repertoire diversity, by inverse Simpson index, was decreased in IBD patients compared with their healthy co-twins. The analysis was unable to tell apart different T cell subtypes. Because patients were on differing immunosuppressive treatments, the repertoires may have picked up extra background noise and inter-individual variability. No difference in repertoire similarity was observed between concordant and discordant twins, possibly owing to limited statistical power. No single strong signal or clonotype linked to IBD turned up in the results, so the idea that one exists was not supported. Fewer clonotypes were shared with other individuals by IBD patients than by healthy twins, most markedly in patients showing signs of disease activity.

The sequencing input was blood. The chain joins TRBV18 to TRBJ2-7; lacking DNA, the TRBD1 call made by TCRdb goes unchecked. The TCR was taken from a human donor with ulcerative colitis or Crohn's disease, or a healthy co-twin of an affected twin (not recorded which). The CDR3 loop reads CASSPIQGTHEQYF.